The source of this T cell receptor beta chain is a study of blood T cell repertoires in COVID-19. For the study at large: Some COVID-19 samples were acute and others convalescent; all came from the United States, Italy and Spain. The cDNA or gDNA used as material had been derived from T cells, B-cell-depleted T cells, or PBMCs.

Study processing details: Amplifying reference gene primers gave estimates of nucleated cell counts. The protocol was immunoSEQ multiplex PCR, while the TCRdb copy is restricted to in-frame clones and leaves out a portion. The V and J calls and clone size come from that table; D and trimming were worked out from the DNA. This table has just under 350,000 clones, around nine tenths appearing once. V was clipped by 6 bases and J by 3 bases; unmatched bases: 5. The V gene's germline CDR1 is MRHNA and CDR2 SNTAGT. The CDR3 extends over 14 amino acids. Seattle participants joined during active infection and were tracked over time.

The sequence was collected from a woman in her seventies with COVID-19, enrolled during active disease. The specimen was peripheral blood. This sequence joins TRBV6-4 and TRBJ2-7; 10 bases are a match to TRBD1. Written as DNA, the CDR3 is TGTGCCAGCAGCCCGGGACAGGGGAGCTACGAGCAGTACTTC. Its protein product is CASSPGQGSYEQYF.